Listed below are T cell receptor beta chains from one sample, sequenced in a study of blood T cell repertoires in COVID-19. Clones were sequenced by immunoSEQ multiplex PCR, and TCRdb holds only the in-frame ones, with some missing. This table has about 170,000 clones, more than 85% appearing once. The sample taken for sequencing was peripheral blood. Every receptor here comes from a middle-aged man with acute or convalescent COVID-19. CDR3s include the opening cysteine and the closing phenylalanine or tryptophan. The order of the fields is D gene, J gene, V gene, clone size, CDR3 protein, CDR3 DNA. A D gene is named only where the DNA matches it firmly. For some rows the clone size is stated as once, few or many, or as a class when expanded; others skip it.

TRBD1	TRBJ1-3	TRBV7-2	.	CASSLRQGDAGNTIYF	TGTGCCAGCAGTCTACGCCAGGGGGATGCTGGAAACACCATATATTTT
TRBD1	TRBJ1-2	TRBV27	.	CASRPRGGGYGYTF	TGTGCCAGCCGGCCCCGAGGGGGCGGCTATGGCTACACCTTC
TRBD2	TRBJ2-7	TRBV7-2	.	CASSLGTSFYEQYF	TGTGCCAGCAGCTTAGGGACTAGCTTTTACGAGCAGTACTTC
TRBD2	TRBJ2-2	TRBV27	.	CASSPGLAGPRGELFF	TGTGCCAGCAGCCCGGGACTAGCGGGGCCGAGAGGGGAGCTGTTTTTT
TRBD1	TRBJ1-2	TRBV10-3	.	CAISGDRNYGYTF	TGTGCCATCAGTGGGGACAGGAACTATGGCTACACCTTC
.	TRBJ2-5	TRBV25-1	.	CASSESGTQYF	TGTGCCAGCAGTGAATCGGGGACCCAGTACTTC
TRBD1	TRBJ2-2	TRBV10-1	.	CASGTGGPGELFF	TGCGCCAGCGGGACAGGGGGACCCGGGGAGCTGTTTTTT
.	TRBJ2-7	TRBV5-1	.	CASRGGGYEQHF	TGCGCCAGCCGCGGAGGGGGCTACGAGCAGCACTTC
TRBD1	TRBJ1-5	TRBV5-1	.	CASSPGGGNQPQHF	TGCGCCAGCAGCCCAGGGGGAGGCAATCAGCCCCAGCATTTT
TRBD2	TRBJ2-7	TRBV5-1	.	CASSWLAGEVREQYF	TGCGCCAGCAGCTGGCTAGCGGGAGAGGTCCGCGAGCAGTACTTC
.	TRBJ2-3	TRBV24-1	.	CATSTTVTDTQYF	TGTGCCACCAGCACGACAGTCACAGATACGCAGTATTTT
TRBD1	TRBJ1-5	TRBV6-5	.	CASSYRQGGGQPQHF	TGTGCCAGCAGTTACAGGCAGGGGGGAGGTCAGCCCCAGCATTTT
.	TRBJ2-3	TRBV5-1	.	CASSYNTDTQYF	TGCGCCAGCAGCTACAATACAGATACGCAGTATTTT
TRBD1	TRBJ1-5	TRBV5-1	.	CASSLDGQGYQPQHF	TGCGCCAGCAGCTTGGATGGACAGGGTTATCAGCCCCAGCATTTT
.	TRBJ2-3	TRBV4-2	.	CASSRTTSPYTDTQYF	TGTGCCAGCAGCCGTACCACTTCACCCTACACAGATACGCAGTATTTT
.	TRBJ2-2	TRBV7-3	once	CASSLTLNTGELFF	TGTGCCAGCAGCTTAACCCTGAACACCGGGGAGCTGTTTTTT
.	TRBJ1-4	TRBV7-9	.	CASSPSQGSGREKLFF	TGTGCCAGCAGCCCCTCCCAGGGTAGCGGACGAGAAAAACTGTTTTTT
TRBD1	TRBJ2-1	TRBV2	few	CASSPGTANNEQFF	TGTGCCAGCAGCCCTGGGACAGCGAACAATGAGCAGTTCTTC
.	TRBJ2-5	TRBV2	.	CASRTFGETQYF	TGTGCCAGTCGGACATTCGGAGAGACCCAGTACTTC
TRBD2	TRBJ2-7	TRBV4-2	.	CASSHLLAGGPGEQYF	TGTGCCAGCAGCCATCTACTAGCGGGAGGGCCTGGCGAGCAGTACTTC
TRBD1	TRBJ1-5	TRBV9	.	CASSRGEDRENQPQHF	TGTGCCAGCAGCAGGGGGGAGGACAGGGAGAATCAGCCCCAGCATTTT
.	TRBJ2-1	TRBV5-1	.	CASRTGLNEQFF	TGCGCCAGCAGAACCGGGTTAAATGAGCAGTTCTTC
TRBD1	TRBJ1-2	TRBV19	.	CASSPTTGENYGYTF	TGTGCCAGTAGCCCTACGACAGGGGAGAACTATGGCTACACCTTC
.	TRBJ2-7	TRBV18	.	CASSPPGARYEQYF	TGTGCCAGCTCACCACCGGGGGCGCGGTACGAGCAGTACTTC
.	TRBJ2-5	TRBV3-1/TRBV3-2	.	CASSQVGEGETQYF	TGTGCCAGCAGCCAAGTGGGCGAGGGAGAGACCCAGTACTTC
TRBD1	TRBJ1-1	TRBV19	once	CASTGTGYISTEAFF	TGTGCCAGTACAGGGACAGGGTATATCAGCACTGAAGCTTTCTTT
.	TRBJ2-3	TRBV5-1	once	CASSSGTSTDTQYF	TGCGCCAGCAGCTCCGGGACTAGCACAGATACGCAGTATTTT
.	TRBJ2-2	TRBV2	.	CASSVETGTGELFF	TGTGCCAGCAGTGTTGAGACCGGGACCGGGGAGCTGTTTTTT
.	TRBJ1-5	TRBV28	.	CASSLPRQVYNQPQHF	TGTGCCAGCAGTTTACCCCGACAGGTCTACAATCAGCCCCAGCATTTT
TRBD1	TRBJ1-4	TRBV5-4	.	CASSLPGQGEKLFF	TGTGCCAGCAGCTTACCGGGACAGGGGGAAAAACTGTTTTTT
.	TRBJ2-5	TRBV28	.	CASSPMGAMETQYF	TGTGCCAGCAGTCCCATGGGGGCGATGGAGACCCAGTACTTC
.	TRBJ2-3	TRBV30	.	CAWNRLGRTTDTQYF	TGTGCCTGGAACCGTCTAGGCAGAACGACAGATACGCAGTATTTT
.	TRBJ1-6	TRBV5-5	.	CASSFAVDNSPLHF	TGTGCCAGCAGCTTTGCGGTTGATAATTCACCCCTCCACTTT
TRBD1	TRBJ1-2	TRBV28	.	CASSPGQVANYGYTF	TGTGCCAGCAGCCCCGGACAGGTAGCTAACTATGGCTACACCTTC
.	TRBJ1-1	TRBV3-1/TRBV3-2	.	CASSQDGHITGAEAFF	TGTGCCAGCAGCCAAGATGGGCATATTACGGGGGCTGAAGCTTTCTTT
.	TRBJ1-5	TRBV7-9	once	CASSLARGGAHGNQPQHF	TGTGCCAGCAGCTTAGCCCGAGGCGGGGCCCATGGCAATCAGCCCCAGCATTTT
.	TRBJ1-5	TRBV18	.	CASSGVEGQPQHF	TGTGCCAGCTCAGGGGTTGAGGGTCAGCCCCAGCATTTT
.	TRBJ1-1	TRBV19	.	CASFTGRGAFF	TGTGCCAGTTTCACAGGGCGTGGAGCTTTCTTT
.	TRBJ1-5	TRBV28	.	CASSRDTYLGNQPQHF	TGTGCCAGCAGCCGGGACACTTATTTGGGCAATCAGCCCCAGCATTTT
TRBD1	TRBJ2-7	TRBV27	.	CASRSWTGDLYEQYF	TGTGCCAGCAGGAGCTGGACAGGGGACCTCTACGAGCAGTACTTC
.	TRBJ1-6	TRBV27	.	CASSLTLSYNSPLHF	TGTGCCAGCAGTTTGACTCTCTCCTATAATTCACCCCTCCACTTT
.	TRBJ1-5	TRBV24-1	once	CATGGAGYQPQHF	TGTGCCACCGGCGGGGCCGGTTATCAGCCCCAGCATTTT
.	TRBJ2-3	TRBV6-6	.	CASSYLLAGGDTQYF	TGTGCCAGCAGTTACCTTCTCGCGGGTGGCGATACGCAGTATTTT
.	TRBJ2-3	TRBV4-3	.	CASSQGSRLTDTQYF	TGCGCCAGCAGCCAAGGAAGCAGGTTGACAGATACGCAGTATTTT
TRBD1	TRBJ2-2	TRBV6-2/TRBV6-3	.	CASSRGQGRNTGELFF	TGTGCCAGCAGCCGAGGACAGGGGAGGAACACCGGGGAGCTGTTTTTT
TRBD1	TRBJ1-2	TRBV27	.	CASSRQGPYGYTF	TGTGCCAGCAGTCGACAGGGTCCCTATGGCTACACCTTC
TRBD1	TRBJ2-3	TRBV7-3	few	CASSDRQGFFLDTQYF	TGTGCCAGCAGCGATAGACAGGGTTTCTTTCTAGATACGCAGTATTTT
TRBD2	TRBJ2-7	TRBV28	.	CASSLYLGGMMF	TGTGCCAGCAGTTTATATCTGGGAGGGATGATGTTC
TRBD1	TRBJ1-3	TRBV2	.	CASSSGQPGNTIYF	TGTGCCAGCAGTTCGGGACAGCCTGGAAACACCATATATTTT